Shown below are 32 T cell receptor beta chains from a single sample sequenced in a study of a mutant IDH1 vaccine in newly diagnosed glioma. Clones were sequenced by immunoSEQ multiplex PCR, and TCRdb holds only the in-frame ones, with some missing. This sample yields tens of thousands of clones, of which under 85% are seen a single time; roughly 3% belongs to the top ten. For these TCRs, the target antigens are not known. Time point defined: week 47, end of study. Vaccine doses each comprised 300 ug of mutant IDH1 20-mer peptide, with topical imiquimod. Sequences were derived from PBMCs, sampled from a glioma patient whose treatment included an IDH1 peptide vaccine. The receptors originated from a woman aged 50 to 65 with glioma.

V gene TRBV15 combines with J gene TRBJ2-7; 10 bases line up with TRBD1. CDR1 is LNHNV and CDR2 is YYDKDF in the germline V gene (reference sequence). Trimming removed 0 bases from V and 3 bases from J; junction bases left unmatched: 2. The CDR3 loop spans 15 amino acids. The CDR3 coding sequence is TGTGCCACCAGCAGAGATCGGACAGGGGGCTACGAGCAGTACTTC. Translating gives CATSRDRTGGYEQYF.

V is TRBV19 and J is TRBJ2-1, with D perhaps TRBD1 (5 bases). V lost 4 bases to trimming and J lost 10 bases, with 14 bases between them. The CDR3 consists of 13 residues. Germline V lookup: CDR1 LNHDA, CDR2 SQIVND (reference sequence). The CDR3 sequence: CASSKTVGQEQFF. The CDR3 nucleotides are TGTGCCAGTAGTAAGACAGTGGGGCAGGAGCAGTTCTTC.

The chain joins TRBV19 to TRBJ1-2; D ambiguous. Germline lookup yields CDR1 LNHDA and CDR2 SQIVND (reference sequence). V was shortened by 7 bases and J by 5 bases, with 8 bases between the two germline ends. The CDR3 covers 11 residues. The CDR3 loop reads CASKYGYGYTF. The CDR3 DNA follows: TGTGCCAGTAAATATGGTTATGGCTACACCTTC.

V is TRBV5-4 and J is TRBJ2-3; D possibly matches TRBD1 or TRBD2 (5 bases each). Germline-derived CDR1 and CDR2 are SGHNT and YYREEE (reference sequence). With 7 bases removed from V and 6 bases from J, the gap between germline ends came to 15 bases. The CDR3 loop spans 13 amino acids. This CDR3 is CASAVGPLDTQYF. Written as DNA, the CDR3 is TGTGCCAGCGCTGTGGGACCCTTGGATACGCAGTATTTT.

This chain links TRBV6-1 with TRBJ1-2; D is unclear. This CDR3 spans 19 amino acids. Germline V gives CDR1 MNHNS, CDR2 SASEGT. V lost 2 bases, J lost 0 bases, and 22 bases lay in between. CDR3 in DNA: TGTGCCAGCAGTGAACATCTCCTGGGGTTGGGCTCTACTAACTATGGCTACACCTTC. Protein product: CASSEHLLGLGSTNYGYTF.

This clone was observed once. The chain has TRBV9 and TRBJ1-4, with D uncertain. Between the trimmed V and J ends, which lost 3 bases and 6 bases, there was a span of 9 bases. This CDR3 contains 13 residues. CDR1 and CDR2 from the germline V gene are SGDLS and YYNGEE. DNA for the CDR3: TGTGCCAGCAGCGGGACGGTTGATGAAAAACTGTTTTTT. This translates into CASSGTVDEKLFF.

This chain connects TRBV19 to TRBJ1-1; D is uncertain. V was pared by 3 bases and J by 1 base, with 9 bases between. Germline V gene lookup returns CDR1 LNHDA and CDR2 SQIVND (reference sequence). CDR3 length: 14 residues. CDR3 in amino acids: CASSIIGPNTEAFF. DNA of the CDR3: TGTGCCAGTAGTATTATCGGACCGAACACTGAAGCTTTCTTT. Full variable domain (missing parts from reference TRBV19 and TRBJ1-1): DGGITQSPKYLFRKEGQNVTLSCEQNLNHDAMYWYRQDPGQGLRLIYYSQIVNDFQKGDIAEGYSVSREKKESFPLTVTSAQKNPTAFYLCASSIIGPNTEAFFGQGTRLTVV.

V usage is TRBV14 and J usage is TRBJ1-2; 10 bases align to TRBD1. V was clipped by 2 bases and J by 1 base; unmatched bases: 7. The germline V gene has CDR1 SGHDN and CDR2 FVKESK. The CDR3 is 17 amino acids. This CDR3 is CASSQRTGGHYNYGYTF. The CDR3 bases are TGTGCCAGCAGCCAAAGGACAGGGGGACACTATAACTATGGCTACACCTTC.

A single count supports this clone. The chain combines TRBV2 with TRBJ2-6; D remains ambiguous. The CDR3 runs to 16 residues. V was cut by 7 bases and J by 0 bases, with 13 bases left in between. Germline loops: CDR1 SNHLY, CDR2 FYNNEI. The CDR3 spells CASTQTRISGANVLTF. CDR3 nucleotide sequence: TGTGCCAGCACACAGACCCGTATCTCTGGGGCCAACGTCCTGACTTTC.

The rearrangement links TRBV15 to TRBJ2-5, with D possibly matching TRBD1 (5 bases). Trimming pared 4 bases from V and 2 bases from J, leaving 14 bases between. The CDR3 contains 15 residues. CDR1 and CDR2 (germline): LNHNV, YYDKDF (reference sequence). CDR3 nucleotides: TGTGCCACCAGCAATTTACCAGGGCAACAAGAGACCCAGTACTTC. The encoded protein is CATSNLPGQQETQYF.

This clone was observed a few times. The rearrangement links TRBV20-1 to TRBJ2-7; tentatively, D is TRBD1 (5 bases). The CDR3 consists of 11 residues. Germline-derived CDR1 and CDR2 are DFQATT and SNEGSKA (reference sequence). CDR3 nucleotides: TGCAGCGTAGGGGTCCTCTACGAGCAGTACTTC. Its translation: CSVGVLYEQYF.

The chain recombines TRBV30 with TRBJ2-1; no clear D gene. The CDR3 totals 11 residues. The ends were cut back, 1 base at V and 5 bases at J, with 3 bases in the middle. Germline CDR1 GTSNPN, CDR2 SVGIG (reference sequence). CDR3 protein: CAWSGDNEQFF. CDR3 sequence (DNA): TGTGCCTGGAGTGGGGACAATGAGCAGTTCTTC.

The chain has TRBV7-9 and TRBJ2-3; the D gene is possibly TRBD1 (5 bases). The CDR3 consists of 15 residues. V was cut by 6 bases and J by 4 bases, with 17 bases left in between. CDR1 is SEHNR, CDR2 FQNEAQ, per germline (reference sequence). CDR3 region: CASRDDGHSADTQYF. DNA of the CDR3: TGTGCCAGCAGGGACGATGGACATTCCGCAGATACGCAGTATTTT.

This chain uses TRBV18 with TRBJ1-1, with D possibly being TRBD1 (5 bases). There are 15 residues in the CDR3. V was clipped by 2 bases and J by 2 bases, with 12 bases between them. The germline V gene encodes CDR1 KGHSH and CDR2 LQKENI. CDR3 loop: CASSPTDSFNTEAFF. The DNA for the CDR3 is TGTGCCAGCTCACCAACCGACAGTTTTAACACTGAAGCTTTCTTT.

CDR3: CASSLMGLAGTGELFF. The CDR3 nucleotides are TGTGCCAGCAGCCTCATGGGACTAGCGGGCACCGGGGAGCTGTTTTTT. The chain uses TRBV7-3 and TRBJ2-2, with 12 bases that match TRBD2. Germline CDR1 and CDR2: SGHTA and FQGTGA. V shed 5 bases and J 4 bases; nucleotides not matched to a gene: 5. The CDR3 length is 16 residues.

This clone showed up just a few times. The chain employs TRBV7-9 and TRBJ1-6, with 9 bases matching TRBD1. The CDR3 spans 14 residues. Germline V CDR1 and CDR2: SEHNR, FQNEAQ (reference sequence). V dropped 5 bases and J dropped 10; count of bases not matched to a gene: 6. CDR3 sequence: CASSHGQGKSPLHF. In DNA, the CDR3 is TGTGCCAGCAGCCACGGACAGGGGAAATCACCCCTCCACTTT. Full variable domain (outside the CDR3, taken from reference TRBV7-9 and TRBJ1-6): DTGVSQNPRHKITKRGQNVTFRCDPISEHNRLYWYRQTLGQGPEFLTYFQNEAQLEKSRLLSDRFSAERPKGSFSTLEIQRTEQGDSAMYLCASSHGQGKSPLHFGNGTRLTVT.

This chain links TRBV29-1 with TRBJ2-3; the D gene is possibly TRBD2 (7 bases). The ends were cut back, 4 bases at V and 1 base at J, with 12 bases in the middle. This CDR3 contains 14 residues. The germline CDR1 and CDR2 sequences are SQVTM and ANQGSEA. The CDR3 coding sequence is TGCAGCGTTGGATCGGGGGGCCGCACAGATACGCAGTATTTT. Translated, it gives CSVGSGGRTDTQYF.

V and J are TRBV19 and TRBJ1-2, with D possibly being TRBD1 (6 bases). The CDR3 consists of 15 residues. Germline lookup yields CDR1 LNHDA and CDR2 SQIVND (reference sequence). Trimming removed 3 bases at V and 6 bases at J, with 17 bases between. CDR3: CASSIGAGALDGYTF. Written as DNA, the CDR3 is TGTGCCAGTAGTATTGGGGCAGGGGCTCTTGATGGCTACACCTTC.

The rearrangement uses TRBV5-4 and TRBJ2-7; 8 bases are shared with TRBD1. V lost 3 bases and J lost 3; bases outside the gene matches: 5. Per germline, CDR1 SGHNT and CDR2 YYREEE (reference sequence). The CDR3 loop spans 14 amino acids. CDR3 DNA sequence: TGTGCCAGCAGCTCGACAGGGGAGCTCTACGAGCAGTACTTC. This gives the protein CASSSTGELYEQYF.

This clone has a handful of counts. This sequence joins TRBV5-6 and TRBJ2-6; D is ambiguous. The V gene's germline CDR1 is SGHDT and CDR2 YYEEEE. The CDR3 sequence is 16 residues long. V dropped 2 bases and J dropped 0 bases, with 9 bases sitting between them. DNA for the CDR3: TGTGCCAGCAGCTTCAACTGGATCTCTGGGGCCAACGTCCTGACTTTC. It codes for CASSFNWISGANVLTF.

The chain combines TRBV7-8 with TRBJ1-1; D gene uncertain. Deletions cut 1 base from V and 6 bases from J, with 3 bases between. The CDR3 sequence is 11 residues long. Germline values: CDR1 SGHVS, CDR2 FQNEAQ. The CDR3 region is CASSLDSEAFF. CDR3 in DNA: TGTGCCAGCAGCTTAGATTCTGAAGCTTTCTTT.

The rearrangement links TRBV28 to TRBJ2-7; tentative D call: TRBD1 (5 bases). The V gene's germline CDR1 is MDHEN and CDR2 SYDVKM. This CDR3 is 14 amino acids long. Trimming cost V 4 bases and J 7 bases, with 17 bases left between them. The CDR3 here is CASSSRTLWGEQYF. The CDR3 DNA sequence: TGTGCCAGCAGTTCAAGGACACTCTGGGGAGAGCAGTACTTC.

The V gene is TRBV10-3, the J gene TRBJ1-5; TRBD1 aligns across 9 bases. V trimming: 6 bases; J trimming: 4 bases; junction bases outside the gene matches: 7. CDR3 length equals 15 residues. CDR1 and CDR2 from the germline V gene are ENHRY and SYGVKD. The CDR3, as DNA: TGTGCCATCAGCCCGGGACAGGGAGAAAATCAGCCCCAGCATTTT. It yields the protein CAISPGQGENQPQHF.

The gene calls are TRBV28 and TRBJ1-3, with a weak D call TRBD1 (5 bases). The CDR3 spans 15 residues. V dropped 5 bases and J dropped 0 bases, with 11 bases sitting between them. Germline lookup yields CDR1 MDHEN and CDR2 SYDVKM. Written as DNA, the CDR3 is TGTGCCAGCAGTCGACCTCAGGGCTCTGGAAACACCATATATTTT. Translating gives CASSRPQGSGNTIYF.

The J gene is TRBJ2-3, the V gene TRBV27, with 10 bases matching TRBD2. Germline V gene data show CDR1 as MNHEY and CDR2 as SMNVEV (reference sequence). This CDR3 has 18 residues. The V and J ends lost 2 bases and 0 bases, in that order; junction bases with no gene match: 8. This CDR3 reads CASSLIAGGGQSTDTQYF. In DNA, the CDR3 is TGTGCCAGCAGTTTAATAGCGGGGGGCGGACAAAGCACAGATACGCAGTATTTT.

The chain carries TRBV5-1 and TRBJ1-1, with TRBD1 matching over 9 bases. Unmatched junction bases numbered 4, after V lost 0 bases and J lost 4 bases. CDR1 and CDR2 from the germline V gene are SGHRS and YFSETQ. The CDR3 is 15 amino acids. The CDR3 spells CASSLVTGGSTEAFF. The CDR3 region has the DNA TGCGCCAGCAGCTTGGTTACAGGGGGCAGCACTGAAGCTTTCTTT. The full variable domain, with the rest looked up from reference TRBV5-1 and TRBJ1-1, is KAGVTQTPRYLIKTRGQQVTLSCSPISGHRSVSWYQQTPGQGLQFLFEYFSETQRNKGNFPGRFSGRQFSNSRSEMNVSTLELGDSALYLCASSLVTGGSTEAFFGQGTRLTVV.

J is TRBJ2-1 and V is TRBV11-3; maybe TRBD1 (5 bases). The germline CDR1 and CDR2 sequences are SGHNT and YENEEA. This CDR3 is built from 15 residues. V was shortened by 5 bases and J by 5 bases, with 16 bases between the two germline ends. CDR3 amino acids: CASSLGADIHNEQFF. The CDR3 DNA is TGTGCCAGCAGCCTAGGGGCGGACATCCACAATGAGCAGTTCTTC.

The chain employs TRBV6-1 and TRBJ1-6; possible D gene TRBD1, 5 bases. V lost 5 bases, J lost 9 bases, and 11 bases lay in between. Germline-derived CDR1 and CDR2 are MNHNS and SASEGT. The CDR3 extends over 13 amino acids. The DNA for the CDR3 is TGTGCCAGCAGTCCCACCCAGGGTTCACCCCTCCACTTT. Amino acid sequence: CASSPTQGSPLHF.

The chain is built from TRBV6-5 and TRBJ2-3; D not certain. CDR1 is MNHEY, CDR2 SVGAGI, per germline. The CDR3 contains 13 residues. The ends were cut back, 5 bases at V and 4 bases at J, with 10 bases in the middle. This CDR3 reads CASSPRLADTQYF. CDR3 nucleotide sequence: TGTGCCAGCAGTCCCCGGCTTGCAGATACGCAGTATTTT.

The V and J genes are TRBV5-1 and TRBJ2-3; D call uncertain. Trimming removed 2 bases from V and 6 bases from J, with 13 bases in between. Per germline, CDR1 SGHRS and CDR2 YFSETQ. The CDR3 covers 14 residues. CDR3 region: CASSFDGSADTQYF. The DNA for the CDR3 is TGCGCCAGCAGCTTCGATGGCAGCGCGGATACGCAGTATTTT. Variable domain in full (rest from reference TRBV5-1 and TRBJ2-3): KAGVTQTPRYLIKTRGQQVTLSCSPISGHRSVSWYQQTPGQGLQFLFEYFSETQRNKGNFPGRFSGRQFSNSRSEMNVSTLELGDSALYLCASSFDGSADTQYFGPGTRLTVL.

This clone was counted only a few times. CDR3 amino acids: CASSSDRENTEAFF. The CDR3 DNA reads as TGTGCCAGTAGTTCGGACAGGGAGAACACTGAAGCTTTCTTT. The V call is TRBV19, the J call TRBJ1-1; 8 bases are shared with TRBD1. The CDR3 runs to 14 residues. The V gene's germline CDR1 is LNHDA and CDR2 SQIVND (reference sequence). V was pared by 5 bases and J by 1 base, with 3 bases of the junction left unmatched.

This clone was observed a handful of times. The CDR3 here is CASSPWVSNTEAFF. The CDR3 bases are TGTGCCAGCTCACCCTGGGTCTCGAACACTGAAGCTTTCTTT. The chain employs TRBV18 and TRBJ1-1; D remains unclear. V lost 3 bases to trimming and J lost 1 base, with 9 bases between them. The CDR3 runs 14 residues. Looked up from germline, CDR1 is KGHSH and CDR2 is LQKENI. Supplemented by reference TRBV18 and TRBJ1-1, the full variable domain reads NAGVMQNPRHLVRRRGQEARLRCSPMKGHSHVYWYRQLPEEGLKFMVYLQKENIIDESGMPKERFSAEFPKEGPSILRIQQVVRGDSAAYFCASSPWVSNTEAFFGQGTRLTVV.